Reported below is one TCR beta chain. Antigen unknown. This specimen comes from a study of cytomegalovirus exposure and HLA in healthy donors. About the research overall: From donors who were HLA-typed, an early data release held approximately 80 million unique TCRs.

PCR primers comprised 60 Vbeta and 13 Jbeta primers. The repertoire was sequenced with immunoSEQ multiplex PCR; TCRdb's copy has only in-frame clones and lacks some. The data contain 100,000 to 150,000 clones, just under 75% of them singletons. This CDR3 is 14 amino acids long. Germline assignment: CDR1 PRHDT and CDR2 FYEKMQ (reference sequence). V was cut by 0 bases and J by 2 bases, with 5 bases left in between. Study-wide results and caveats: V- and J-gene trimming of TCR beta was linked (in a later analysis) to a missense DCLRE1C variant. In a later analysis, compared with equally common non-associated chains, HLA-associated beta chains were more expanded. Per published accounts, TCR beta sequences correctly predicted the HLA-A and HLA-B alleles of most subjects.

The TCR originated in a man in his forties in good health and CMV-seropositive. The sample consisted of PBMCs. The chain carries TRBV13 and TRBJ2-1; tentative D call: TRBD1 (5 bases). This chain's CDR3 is CASSLGDTYNEQFF. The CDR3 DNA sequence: TGTGCCAGCAGCTTAGGGGACACCTACAATGAGCAGTTCTTC.